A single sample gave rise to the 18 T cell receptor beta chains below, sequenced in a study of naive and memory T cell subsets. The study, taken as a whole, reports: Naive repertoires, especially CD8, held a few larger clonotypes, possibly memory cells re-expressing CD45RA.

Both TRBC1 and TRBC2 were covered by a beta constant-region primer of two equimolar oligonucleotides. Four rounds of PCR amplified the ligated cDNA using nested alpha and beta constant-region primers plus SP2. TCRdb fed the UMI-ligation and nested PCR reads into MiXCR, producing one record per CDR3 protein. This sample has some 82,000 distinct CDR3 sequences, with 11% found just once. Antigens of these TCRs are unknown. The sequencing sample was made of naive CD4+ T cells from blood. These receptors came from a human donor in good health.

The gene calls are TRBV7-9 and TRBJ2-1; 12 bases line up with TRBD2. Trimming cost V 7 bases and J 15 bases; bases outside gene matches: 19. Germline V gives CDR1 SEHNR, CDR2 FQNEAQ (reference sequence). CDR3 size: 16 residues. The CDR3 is CASTDAGLAGGPGTFF. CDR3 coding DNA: TGTGCCAGCACCGATGCGGGGCTAGCGGGAGGGCCAGGGACGTTCTTC. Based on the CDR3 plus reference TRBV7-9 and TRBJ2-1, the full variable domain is DTGVSQNPRHKITKRGQNVTFRCDPISEHNRLYWYRQTLGQGPEFLTYFQNEAQLEKSRLLSDRFSAERPKGSFSTLEIQRTEQGDSAMYLCASTDAGLAGGPGTFFGPGTRLTVL.

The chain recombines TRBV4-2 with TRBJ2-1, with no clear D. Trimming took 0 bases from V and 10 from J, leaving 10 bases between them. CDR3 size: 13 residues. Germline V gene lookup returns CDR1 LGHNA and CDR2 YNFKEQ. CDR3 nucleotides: TGTGCCAGCAGCCAAGAAGGGCGGAGAGAGCAGTTCTTC. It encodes CASSQEGRREQFF.

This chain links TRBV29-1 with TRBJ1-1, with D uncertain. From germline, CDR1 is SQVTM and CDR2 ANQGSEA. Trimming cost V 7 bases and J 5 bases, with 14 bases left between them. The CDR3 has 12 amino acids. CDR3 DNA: TGCAGCGCTGACCGGACCGGAACTGAAGCTTTCTTT. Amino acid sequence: CSADRTGTEAFF.

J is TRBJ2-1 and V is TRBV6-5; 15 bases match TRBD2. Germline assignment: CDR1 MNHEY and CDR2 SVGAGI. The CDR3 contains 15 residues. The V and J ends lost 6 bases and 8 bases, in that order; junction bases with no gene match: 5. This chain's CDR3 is CASRGLAGGEYEQFF. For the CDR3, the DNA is TGTGCCAGCAGAGGACTAGCGGGAGGGGAATATGAGCAGTTCTTC.

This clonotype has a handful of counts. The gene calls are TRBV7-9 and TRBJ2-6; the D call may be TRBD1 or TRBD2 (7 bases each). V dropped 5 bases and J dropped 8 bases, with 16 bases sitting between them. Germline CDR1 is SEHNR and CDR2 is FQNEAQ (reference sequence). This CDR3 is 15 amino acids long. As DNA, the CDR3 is TGTGCCAGCAGCCGGGTCCAGGGGGGGCCCAACGTCCTGACTTTC. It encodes CASSRVQGGPNVLTF.

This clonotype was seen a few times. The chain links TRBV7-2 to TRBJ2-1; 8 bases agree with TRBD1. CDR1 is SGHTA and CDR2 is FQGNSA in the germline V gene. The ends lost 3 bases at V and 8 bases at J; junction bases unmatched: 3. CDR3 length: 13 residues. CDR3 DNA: TGTGCCAGCAGCTTGACAGGGGTCGATGAGCAGTTCTTC. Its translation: CASSLTGVDEQFF.

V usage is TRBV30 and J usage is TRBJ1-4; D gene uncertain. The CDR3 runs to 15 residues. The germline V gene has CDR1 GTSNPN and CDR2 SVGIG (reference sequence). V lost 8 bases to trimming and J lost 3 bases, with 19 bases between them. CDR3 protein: CAGRSDRRANEKLFF. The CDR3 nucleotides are TGTGCCGGGCGCTCAGACCGGCGGGCTAATGAAAAACTGTTTTTT.

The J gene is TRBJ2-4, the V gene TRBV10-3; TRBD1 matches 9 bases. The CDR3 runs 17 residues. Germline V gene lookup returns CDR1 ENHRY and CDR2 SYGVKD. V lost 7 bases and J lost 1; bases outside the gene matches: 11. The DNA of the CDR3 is TGTGCCATCAACACTTTCGACAGGGGGGCGGCCAAAAACATTCAGTACTTC. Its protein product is CAINTFDRGAAKNIQYF.

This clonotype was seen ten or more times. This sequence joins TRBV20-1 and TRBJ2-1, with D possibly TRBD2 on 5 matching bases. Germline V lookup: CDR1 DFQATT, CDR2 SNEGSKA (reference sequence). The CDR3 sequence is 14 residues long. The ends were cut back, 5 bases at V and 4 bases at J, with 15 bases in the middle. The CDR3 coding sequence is TGCAGTGCTGTCAGCGGACCTGGTTACAATGAGCAGTTCTTC. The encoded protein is CSAVSGPGYNEQFF.

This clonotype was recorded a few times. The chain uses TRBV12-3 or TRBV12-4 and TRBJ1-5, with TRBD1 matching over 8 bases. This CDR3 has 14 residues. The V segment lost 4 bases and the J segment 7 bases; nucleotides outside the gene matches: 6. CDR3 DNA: TGTGCCAGCAGTTCTCAGGGGGCTAAACAGCCCCAGCATTTT. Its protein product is CASSSQGAKQPQHF.

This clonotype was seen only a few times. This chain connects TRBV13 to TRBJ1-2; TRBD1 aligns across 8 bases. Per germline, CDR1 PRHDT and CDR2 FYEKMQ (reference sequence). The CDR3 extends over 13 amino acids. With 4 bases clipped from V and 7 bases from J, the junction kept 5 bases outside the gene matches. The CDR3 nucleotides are TGTGCCAGCAGCTCCCAGGGGGCCGGTGGCTACACCTTC. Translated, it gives CASSSQGAGGYTF.

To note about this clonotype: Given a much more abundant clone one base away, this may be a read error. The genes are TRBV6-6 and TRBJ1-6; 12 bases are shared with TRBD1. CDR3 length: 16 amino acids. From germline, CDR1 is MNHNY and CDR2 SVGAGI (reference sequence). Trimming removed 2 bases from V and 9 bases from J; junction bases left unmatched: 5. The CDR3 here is CASSYAGTGGSSPLHF. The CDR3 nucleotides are TGTGCCAGCAGTTACGCCGGGACAGGGGGCAGTTCACCCCTCCACTTT.

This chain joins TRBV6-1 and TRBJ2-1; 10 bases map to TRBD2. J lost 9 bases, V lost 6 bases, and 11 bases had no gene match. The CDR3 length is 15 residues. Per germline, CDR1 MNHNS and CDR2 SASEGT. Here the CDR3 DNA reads TGTGCCAGCAGGGCAAAAGCGGGGGGGAGCATTGAGCAGTTCTTC. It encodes CASRAKAGGSIEQFF.

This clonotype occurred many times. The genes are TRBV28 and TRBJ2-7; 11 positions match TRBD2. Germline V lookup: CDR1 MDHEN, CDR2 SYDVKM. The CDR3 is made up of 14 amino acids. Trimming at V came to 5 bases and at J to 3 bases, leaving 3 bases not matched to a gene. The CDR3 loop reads CASSAGTSGYEQYF. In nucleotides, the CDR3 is TGTGCCAGCAGTGCCGGGACTAGCGGCTACGAGCAGTACTTC.

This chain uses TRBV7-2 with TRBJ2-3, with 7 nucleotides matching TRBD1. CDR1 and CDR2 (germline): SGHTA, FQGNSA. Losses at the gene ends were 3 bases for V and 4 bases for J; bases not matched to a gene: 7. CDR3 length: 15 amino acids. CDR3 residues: CASSFVAGGPDTQYF. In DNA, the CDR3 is TGTGCCAGCAGCTTCGTCGCAGGGGGACCAGATACGCAGTATTTT.

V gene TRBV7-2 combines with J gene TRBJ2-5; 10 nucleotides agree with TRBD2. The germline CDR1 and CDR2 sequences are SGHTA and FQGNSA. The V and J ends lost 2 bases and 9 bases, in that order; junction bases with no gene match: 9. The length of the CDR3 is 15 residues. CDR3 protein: CASSLLAGDYQAQYF. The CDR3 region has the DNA TGTGCCAGCAGCTTACTAGCGGGGGACTACCAGGCCCAGTACTTC.

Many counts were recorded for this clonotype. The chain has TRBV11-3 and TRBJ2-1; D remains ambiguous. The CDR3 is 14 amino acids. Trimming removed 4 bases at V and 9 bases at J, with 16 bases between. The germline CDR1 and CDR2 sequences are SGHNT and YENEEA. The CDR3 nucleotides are TGTGCCAGCAGCTCCGACTCATACTTGGCTGAGCAGTTCTTC. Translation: CASSSDSYLAEQFF.

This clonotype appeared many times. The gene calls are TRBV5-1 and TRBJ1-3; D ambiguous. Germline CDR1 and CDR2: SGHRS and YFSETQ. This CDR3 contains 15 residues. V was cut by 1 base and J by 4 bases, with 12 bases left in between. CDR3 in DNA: TGCGCCAGCAGCTTGTACGAGGGCAGGGGAAACACCATATATTTT. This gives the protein CASSLYEGRGNTIYF.